This T cell receptor beta chain was sequenced in a study of blood T cell repertoires in COVID-19. The data were produced by immunoSEQ multiplex PCR, yet TCRdb's version contains in-frame clones alone and is incomplete. The table has about 210,000 clones, roughly 84% seen once; the top ten hold roughly 10%. Patients of the Seattle cohort, enrolled during active infection, were followed longitudinally. This CDR3 is built from 13 residues. Trimming took off 1 base at V and 3 bases at J, with 9 bases between the two ends. In germline, CDR1 is GTSNPN, CDR2 SVGIG (reference sequence). Sequencing was carried out using peripheral blood. The sequence was obtained from a woman aged 80 or older with COVID-19, enrolled during active disease. V is TRBV30 and J is TRBJ1-1, with D maybe TRBD1 (6 bases). The CDR3: CAWSGTAYTEAFF. The CDR3 coding sequence is TGTGCCTGGAGTGGGACAGCATACACTGAAGCTTTCTTT.